What follows are 26 T cell receptor beta chains derived from one specimen sequenced in a study of CD8+ T cells in alopecia areata. RNA, once extracted, was reverse transcribed into cDNA for use as the sequencing template. Using immunoSEQ multiplex PCR, the repertoire was profiled, and TCRdb retains in-frame clones only, with some absent. The sample records about 98,000 clones, about 40% being singletons. Material: CD4+ T cells sorted from blood. The receptors originated from a human donor with alopecia areata.

The chain has TRBV30 and TRBJ2-7; possibly TRBD2 for D (5 bases). Germline V gene lookup returns CDR1 GTSNPN and CDR2 SVGIG (reference sequence). V lost 1 base and J 5 bases, leaving 9 bases between the germline ends. The CDR3 runs 12 residues. This chain's CDR3 is CAWSGTSNEQYF. DNA of the CDR3: TGTGCCTGGAGTGGAACTAGTAACGAGCAGTACTTC.

The rearrangement links TRBV29-1 to TRBJ2-7; TRBD1 matches 7 bases. V lost 6 bases, J lost 2 bases, and 7 bases stayed unmatched. The V gene's germline CDR1 is SQVTM and CDR2 ANQGSEA. The CDR3 extends over 13 amino acids. The CDR3 DNA is TGCAGCGTAGTCCGGGACAGCACCTACGAGCAGTACTTC. Its protein is CSVVRDSTYEQYF.

The table lists this clone with a few counts. The chain links TRBV29-1 to TRBJ1-2; no firm D call. CDR1 SQVTM and CDR2 ANQGSEA come from the germline V gene. The CDR3 loop spans 12 amino acids. V shed 5 bases and J shed 8 bases, with 15 bases lying between them. The CDR3 spells CSVTDKGLGYTF. The CDR3 DNA sequence: TGCAGCGTTACCGACAAGGGCCTAGGCTACACCTTC.

This chain joins TRBV7-9 and TRBJ1-4, with 8 positions matching TRBD1. V lost 5 bases to trimming and J lost 4 bases; unmatched junction nucleotides: 3. This CDR3 contains 14 residues. Germline V CDR1 and CDR2: SEHNR, FQNEAQ (reference sequence). CDR3 nucleotides: TGTGCCAGCAGCGAGGGACAGGATAATGAAAAACTGTTTTTT. Translation gives CASSEGQDNEKLFF.

The V gene is TRBV4-3, the J gene TRBJ2-6; 12 bases fit TRBD1. The germline gives CDR1 LGHNA, CDR2 YSLEER. The CDR3 totals 20 residues. J gave up 3 bases and V 4 bases, and 13 bases lay outside the gene matches. CDR3 nucleotides: TGCGCCAGCAGCCGAGGAGTGTTGGGACAGGGGGCCGGTGGGGCCAACGTCCTGACTTTC. Encoded protein: CASSRGVLGQGAGGANVLTF.

This sequence joins TRBV4-2 and TRBJ2-1, with 10 positions matching TRBD2. There are 16 residues in the CDR3. V dropped 1 base and J dropped 1; count of bases not matched to a gene: 1. Germline values: CDR1 LGHNA, CDR2 YNFKEQ. CDR3 nucleotides: TGTGCCAGCAGCCAAGGGGGACTAGCGTCCTACAATGAGCAGTTCTTC. It is translated as CASSQGGLASYNEQFF.

The chain is built from TRBV25-1 and TRBJ1-2; D is unresolved. CDR3 length equals 11 residues. Germline lookup yields CDR1 MGHDK and CDR2 SYGVNS. Trimming shortened V by 4 bases and J by 7 bases, and 7 bases separated the two germline ends. In DNA form, the CDR3 reads TGTGCCAGCAGTGGAGGTAGTGGCTACACCTTC. This gives the protein CASSGGSGYTF.

The chain carries TRBV29-1 and TRBJ1-2; tentatively, D is TRBD1 (6 bases). In germline, CDR1 is SQVTM, CDR2 ANQGSEA. Trimming removed 7 bases from V and 2 bases from J, with 11 bases in between. The CDR3 consists of 12 residues. This chain's CDR3 is CSALGTNYGYTF. In nucleotides, the CDR3 is TGCAGCGCGCTCGGGACAAACTATGGCTACACCTTC.

The CDR3 is CASRGTVGTEAFF. The CDR3, as DNA: TGTGCCAGCAGGGGGACCGTGGGGACTGAAGCTTTCTTT. The chain carries TRBV7-2 and TRBJ1-1, with a weak D call TRBD1 (5 bases). Trimming shortened V by 6 bases and J by 5 bases, and 13 bases separated the two germline ends. The CDR3 is made up of 13 amino acids. CDR1 and CDR2 from the germline V gene are SGHTA and FQGNSA. The variable domain in full, with the rest retrieved from reference TRBV7-2 and TRBJ1-1, is GAGVSQSPSNKVTEKGKDVELRCDPISGHTALYWYRQSLGQGLEFLIYFQGNSAPDKSGLPSDRFSAERTGGSVSTLTIQRTQQEDSAVYLCASRGTVGTEAFFGQGTRLTVV.

The V call is TRBV5-4, the J call TRBJ1-6; tentatively, D is TRBD1 (5 bases). This CDR3 spans 13 amino acids. Trimming took 4 bases from V and 8 from J, leaving 10 bases between them. Looked up from germline, CDR1 is SGHNT and CDR2 is YYREEE (reference sequence). The CDR3, as DNA: TGTGCCAGCAGCCGTGCGGGGGATTCACCCCTCCACTTT. The encoded protein is CASSRAGDSPLHF.

The table lists this clone with a count of one. J is TRBJ2-3 and V is TRBV5-1; D is uncertain. Trimming took 0 bases from V and 4 from J, leaving 6 bases between them. Germline CDR1 SGHRS, CDR2 YFSETQ. The CDR3 has 13 residues. This CDR3 reads CASSLGSPDTQYF. DNA for the CDR3: TGCGCCAGCAGCTTGGGTTCTCCAGATACGCAGTATTTT.

The V and J genes are TRBV30 and TRBJ2-5, with 10 bases matching TRBD2. Losses at the gene ends were 3 bases for V and 4 bases for J; bases not matched to a gene: 8. The germline V gene encodes CDR1 GTSNPN and CDR2 SVGIG (reference sequence). The CDR3 totals 15 residues. The CDR3, as DNA: TGTGCCTGGAGACGCCTTAGCGGGGGGAGAGAGACCCAGTACTTC. It is translated as CAWRRLSGGRETQYF.

V gene TRBV29-1 combines with J gene TRBJ2-1; 8 bases line up with TRBD1. Germline trimming cut 3 bases from V and 11 bases from J; bases unmatched to any gene: 9. In germline, CDR1 is SQVTM, CDR2 ANQGSEA. The CDR3 covers 13 residues. CDR3 loop: CSVDAGGEIKQFF. The DNA for the CDR3 is TGCAGCGTTGATGCAGGGGGCGAGATCAAGCAGTTCTTC.

This clone was counted between two and nine times. The chain recombines TRBV18 with TRBJ2-7, with D unresolved. Germline V gene sequence: CDR1 KGHSH, CDR2 LQKENI. Trimming shortened V by 0 bases and J by 2 bases, and 8 bases separated the two germline ends. CDR3 size: 14 residues. The CDR3 reads CASSPPVDTYEQYF. The CDR3 DNA reads as TGTGCCAGCTCACCACCGGTGGATACCTACGAGCAGTACTTC.

This chain links TRBV29-1 with TRBJ1-4; TRBD1 might be the D (6 bases). The CDR3 is 13 amino acids. Germline V gene data show CDR1 as SQVTM and CDR2 as ANQGSEA. V was clipped by 7 bases and J by 9 bases, with 18 bases between them. The CDR3 nucleotides are TGCAGCGGTTACCGGGACACGTCTCAAAAACTGTTTTTT. Amino acids: CSGYRDTSQKLFF.

The sample holds a few counts of this clone. The rearrangement links TRBV28 to TRBJ2-1, with a weak D call TRBD2 (6 bases). The CDR3 is made up of 13 amino acids. Trimming shortened V by 6 bases and J by 9 bases, and 15 bases separated the two germline ends. Germline assignment: CDR1 MDHEN and CDR2 SYDVKM. CDR3 DNA sequence: TGTGCCAGCAGCCTCGATCAGGGAGGTGAGCAGTTCTTC. Translating it yields CASSLDQGGEQFF.

The rearrangement links TRBV6-5 to TRBJ2-1, with D tentatively TRBD2 (5 bases). V was trimmed by 2 bases and J by 3 bases, leaving 5 bases between them. Germline V gene data show CDR1 as MNHEY and CDR2 as SVGAGI. The CDR3 extends over 13 amino acids. The CDR3 region has the DNA TGTGCCAGCAGTTACGAGGGCTACAATGAGCAGTTCTTC. As protein: CASSYEGYNEQFF.

The chain is built from TRBV5-1 and TRBJ1-5; TRBD1 agrees at 9 bases. The CDR3 consists of 14 residues. J lost 6 bases, V lost 4 bases, and 5 bases had no gene match. CDR1 and CDR2 (germline): SGHRS, YFSETQ. Here the CDR3 reads CASSAGQGGQPQHF. The CDR3 region has the DNA TGCGCCAGCAGCGCGGGACAGGGCGGTCAGCCCCAGCATTTT.

The V call is TRBV5-1, the J call TRBJ2-2; D may be TRBD1 or TRBD2 (5 bases each). CDR1 is SGHRS and CDR2 is YFSETQ in the germline V gene. CDR3 length: 15 amino acids. V lost 7 bases to trimming and J lost 5 bases, with 18 bases between them. This chain's CDR3 is CASSKEGPMTGELFF. The CDR3 bases are TGCGCCAGCTCGAAAGAGGGGCCGATGACCGGGGAGCTGTTTTTT.

This rearrangement joins TRBV23-1 to TRBJ1-1, with D perhaps TRBD1 (5 bases). TRBV23-1 belongs to the ORF category, with a function that is uncertain. CDR3 length: 14 residues. V was shortened by 9 bases and J by 1 base, with 15 bases between the two germline ends. The CDR3 sequence: CARPGRGRNTEAFF. The CDR3 nucleotides are TGCGCCAGGCCCGGACGGGGGAGGAACACTGAAGCTTTCTTT.

This chain uses TRBV28 with TRBJ1-5; 9 positions match TRBD1. Germline CDR1 and CDR2: MDHEN and SYDVKM. The CDR3 is 18 amino acids. Germline trimming cut 0 bases from V and 7 bases from J; bases unmatched to any gene: 13. The CDR3 region has the DNA TGTGCCAGCAGTTTATGGGTAGGGGACAGGGAGGATAGACAGCCCCAGCATTTT. Translating gives CASSLWVGDREDRQPQHF. Using reference TRBV28 and TRBJ1-5 for the parts outside the CDR3, the full variable domain is DVKVTQSSRYLVKRTGEKVFLECVQDMDHENMFWYRQDPGLGLRLIYFSYDVKMKEKGDIPEGYSVSREKKERFSLILESASTNQTSMYLCASSLWVGDREDRQPQHFGDGTRLSIL.

V is TRBV11-2 and J is TRBJ2-5; D is undetermined. This CDR3 contains 12 residues. The V gene's germline CDR1 is SGHAT and CDR2 FQNNGV. V shed 8 bases and J shed 5 bases, with 12 bases lying between them. This CDR3 reads CASSNPFETQYF. DNA for the CDR3: TGTGCCAGCTCCAACCCGTTTGAGACCCAGTACTTC.

The chain uses TRBV29-1 and TRBJ1-1, with D unclear. The CDR3 spans 15 residues. Germline V CDR1 and CDR2: SQVTM, ANQGSEA. Trimming removed 3 bases at V and 5 bases at J, with 19 bases between. The CDR3 loop is CSVDMRGGRKTEAFF. CDR3 nucleotide sequence: TGCAGCGTTGATATGCGTGGAGGGAGGAAAACTGAAGCTTTCTTT.

The chain joins TRBV29-1 to TRBJ1-1; D ambiguous. The V gene lost 7 bases and the J gene lost 4 bases, with 7 bases spanning the gap. CDR3 length: 10 residues. Per the germline V gene, CDR1 is SQVTM and CDR2 is ANQGSEA. Here the CDR3 reads CSASLTEAFF. DNA of the CDR3: TGCAGCGCTTCCCTCACTGAAGCTTTCTTT.

The chain links TRBV6-1 to TRBJ1-5; D gene unclear. V was pared by 1 base and J by 4 bases, with 8 bases between. This CDR3 has 14 amino acids. Germline CDR1 is MNHNS and CDR2 is SASEGT. CDR3 region: CASSEGTANQPQHF. The DNA of the CDR3 is TGTGCCAGCAGTGAAGGGACGGCGAATCAGCCCCAGCATTTT.

This clone turned up a few times. The chain joins TRBV29-1 to TRBJ2-3, with D tentatively TRBD2 (5 bases). The V gene lost 5 bases and the J gene lost 2 bases, with 11 bases spanning the gap. Germline V lookup: CDR1 SQVTM, CDR2 ANQGSEA. The CDR3 extends over 13 amino acids. Written as DNA, the CDR3 is TGCAGCGTTTTGGCCGGGAACACAGATACGCAGTATTTT. It specifies CSVLAGNTDTQYF.